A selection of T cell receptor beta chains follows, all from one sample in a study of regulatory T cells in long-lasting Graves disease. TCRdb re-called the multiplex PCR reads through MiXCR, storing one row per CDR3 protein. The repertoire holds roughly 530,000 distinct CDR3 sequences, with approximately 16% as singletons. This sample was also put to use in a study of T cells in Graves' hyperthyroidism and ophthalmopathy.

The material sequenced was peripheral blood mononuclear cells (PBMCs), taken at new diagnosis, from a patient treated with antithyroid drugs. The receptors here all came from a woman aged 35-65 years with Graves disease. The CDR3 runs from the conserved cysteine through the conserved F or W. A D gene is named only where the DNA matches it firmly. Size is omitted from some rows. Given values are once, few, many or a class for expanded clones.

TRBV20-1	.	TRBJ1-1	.	TGCAGTGCTAGAAGAGGGGGGGGGGACACTGAAGCTTTCTTT	CSARRGGGDTEAFF
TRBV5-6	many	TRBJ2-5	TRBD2	TGTGCCAGCACGCCCGGAACTAGCGTGGAGACCCAGTACTTC	CASTPGTSVETQYF
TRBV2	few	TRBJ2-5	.	TGTGCCAGCAGTCGGGACTTCACAGAGACCCAGTACTTC	CASSRDFTETQYF
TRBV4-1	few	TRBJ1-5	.	TGCGCCAGCAGCCAAGTAGGGGGGAATCGCAATCAGCCCCAGCATTTT	CASSQVGGNRNQPQHF
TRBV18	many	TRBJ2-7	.	TGTGCCAGCTCACCATATGGCCTGTCCTACGAGCAGTACTTC	CASSPYGLSYEQYF
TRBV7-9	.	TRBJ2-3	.	TGTGCCAGCAGCCCCCCCGGGTCCCGCACAGATACGCAGTATTTT	CASSPPGSRTDTQYF
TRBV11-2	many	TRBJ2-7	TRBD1	TGTGCCAGCAGACGACCGGGACAGGCTTCCTACGAGCAGTACTTC	CASRRPGQASYEQYF
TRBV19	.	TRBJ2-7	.	TGTGCCAGTAGAAGAGGGGAGGGGGGCTACGAGCAGTACTTC	CASRRGEGGYEQYF
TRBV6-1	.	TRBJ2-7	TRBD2	TGTGCCACCAAGATAGCGGGGGGAAACGAGCAGTACTTC	CATKIAGGNEQYF
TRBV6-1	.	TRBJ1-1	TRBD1	TGTGCCAGCAGCTACAGGGGATTCCCTGAAGCTTTCTTT	CASSYRGFPEAFF
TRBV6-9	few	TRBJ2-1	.	TGTGCCGGCAGTTCCGGGAATGAGCAGTTCTTC	CAGSSGNEQFF
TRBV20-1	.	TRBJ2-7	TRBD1	TGCAGTGTGACAGGGGTCGAGCAGTACTTC	CSVTGVEQYF
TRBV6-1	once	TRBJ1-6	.	TGTGCCGGTGGGAGGGCTCGTAATTCACCCCTCCACTTT	CAGGRARNSPLHF
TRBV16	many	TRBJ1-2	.	TGTGCCAGCAGCCCACACCTTCCCAAGCACTATGGCTACACCTTC	CASSPHLPKHYGYTF
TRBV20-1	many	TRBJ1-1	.	TGCAGTGCTTACAAGACGACAGGCAACACTGAAGCTTTCTTT	CSAYKTTGNTEAFF
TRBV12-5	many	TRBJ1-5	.	TGTGCTAGTGGTTTCGGGAGCAATCAGCCCCAGCATTTT	CASGFGSNQPQHF
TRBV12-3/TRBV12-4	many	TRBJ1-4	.	TGTGCCAGCAGTTCGGGTGCAACTAATGAAAAACTGTTTTTT	CASSSGATNEKLFF
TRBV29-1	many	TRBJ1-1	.	TGCAGCGTTGGCCCCAGCGGGGGCAGGGGCATGAACACTGAAGCTTTCTTT	CSVGPSGGRGMNTEAFF
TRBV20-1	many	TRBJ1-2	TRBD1	TGCAGTGCTAGAAAAGCAGGGGGTTATGGCTACACCTTC	CSARKAGGYGYTF
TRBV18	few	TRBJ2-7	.	TGTGCCAGCTCACCACCGGATACCTACGAGCAGTACTTC	CASSPPDTYEQYF
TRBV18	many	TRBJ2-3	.	TGTGCCAGCTCACCACTACGTCGGAAGGGCACAGATACGCAGTATTTT	CASSPLRRKGTDTQYF
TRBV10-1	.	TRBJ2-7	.	TGCGCCAGCAGTCCAAACCCCCGGGACGGAGGTAACGAGCAGTACTTC	CASSPNPRDGGNEQYF
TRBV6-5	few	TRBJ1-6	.	TGTGCCAGCAGTTACGGGGGTGCAAATTCACCCCTCCACTTT	CASSYGGANSPLHF
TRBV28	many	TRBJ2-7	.	TGTGCCAGCAGTTCTCAGGGGCCTACGAGCATTTACTTC	CASSSQGPTSIYF
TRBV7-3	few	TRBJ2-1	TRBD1	TGTGCCAGCAGCTTAACAGGGGACAGGGAGGCCTACAATGAGCAGTTCTTC	CASSLTGDREAYNEQFF
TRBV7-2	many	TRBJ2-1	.	TGTGCCAGCAGCGTGTTTGGACTCGACAATGAGCAGTTCTTC	CASSVFGLDNEQFF
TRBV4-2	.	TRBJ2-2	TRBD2	TGTGCCAGCAGCCGGTCCCTTGGGTTGAAGGGACTAGCGTACACCGGGGAGCTGTTTTTT	CASSRSLGLKGLAYTGELFF
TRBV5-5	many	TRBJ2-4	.	TGTGCCAGCAGCACCGGACGGAAAAACATTCAGTACTTC	CASSTGRKNIQYF
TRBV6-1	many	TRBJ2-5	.	TGTGCCAGCAGTCCCTCCGCCGGGAAGGAGACCCAGTACTTC	CASSPSAGKETQYF
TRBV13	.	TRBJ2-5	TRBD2	TGTGCCAGCTCACCGAGAGCGGGGCCCCAAGAGACCCAGTACTTC	CASSPRAGPQETQYF
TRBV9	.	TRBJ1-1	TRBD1	TGTGCCAGCAGCATGAGGACAGGCTCTGAAGCTTTCTTT	CASSMRTGSEAFF
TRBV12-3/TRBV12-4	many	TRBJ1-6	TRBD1	TGTGCCAGCAGTCCACCGACAGGGAACTCACCCCTCCACTTT	CASSPPTGNSPLHF
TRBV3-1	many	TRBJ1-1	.	TGTGCCAGCAGCCAATCCTGGGGGGTAGACACTGAAGCTTTCTTT	CASSQSWGVDTEAFF
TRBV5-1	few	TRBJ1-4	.	TGCGCCAGCAGCTTTGGCAGGGTGGTTGAAAAACTGTTTTTT	CASSFGRVVEKLFF
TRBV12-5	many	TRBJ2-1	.	TGTGCTAGTGGGGTGGAACTCTACAATGAGCAGTTCTTC	CASGVELYNEQFF
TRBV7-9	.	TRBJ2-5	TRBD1	TGTGCCAGCAGCTTCCCCCGGGGCCAGGGGGCGGGTGTGGAGACCCAGTACTTC	CASSFPRGQGAGVETQYF
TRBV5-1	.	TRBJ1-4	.	TGCGCCAGCAGCTTGGGGAGGCTCGATGAAAAACTGTTTTTT	CASSLGRLDEKLFF
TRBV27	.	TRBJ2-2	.	TGTGCCAGCAGTTTAGGAGGGGGAGGGAACACCGGGGAGCTGTTTTTT	CASSLGGGGNTGELFF
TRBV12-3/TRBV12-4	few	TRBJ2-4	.	TGTGCCAGCAGCCCAAACCAAGAAACTCAAAACATTCAGTACTTC	CASSPNQETQNIQYF
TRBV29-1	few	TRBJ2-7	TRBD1	TGCAGCTCCTACCGGGACAGGTGCTACGAGCAGTACTTC	CSSYRDRCYEQYF
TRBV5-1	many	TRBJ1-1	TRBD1	TGCGCCAGCACCGTTCTGGCAGGGGGTAGCACTGAAGCTTTCTTT	CASTVLAGGSTEAFF
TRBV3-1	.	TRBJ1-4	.	TGTGCCAGCAGCCAAGCGTGGGGTGAAAAACTGTTTTTT	CASSQAWGEKLFF
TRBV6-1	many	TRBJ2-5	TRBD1	TGTGCCAGCAGTGAAGAGGGGGCAGGGAGAGAGACCCAGTACTTC	CASSEEGAGRETQYF
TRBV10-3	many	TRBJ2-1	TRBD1	TGTGCCATCAGTGATGGACAGGGGGCGAGGAATGAGCAGTTCTTC	CAISDGQGARNEQFF
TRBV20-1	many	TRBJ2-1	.	TGCAGTGCTCCCAGGGGGGGATACTATGAGCAGTTCTTC	CSAPRGGYYEQFF